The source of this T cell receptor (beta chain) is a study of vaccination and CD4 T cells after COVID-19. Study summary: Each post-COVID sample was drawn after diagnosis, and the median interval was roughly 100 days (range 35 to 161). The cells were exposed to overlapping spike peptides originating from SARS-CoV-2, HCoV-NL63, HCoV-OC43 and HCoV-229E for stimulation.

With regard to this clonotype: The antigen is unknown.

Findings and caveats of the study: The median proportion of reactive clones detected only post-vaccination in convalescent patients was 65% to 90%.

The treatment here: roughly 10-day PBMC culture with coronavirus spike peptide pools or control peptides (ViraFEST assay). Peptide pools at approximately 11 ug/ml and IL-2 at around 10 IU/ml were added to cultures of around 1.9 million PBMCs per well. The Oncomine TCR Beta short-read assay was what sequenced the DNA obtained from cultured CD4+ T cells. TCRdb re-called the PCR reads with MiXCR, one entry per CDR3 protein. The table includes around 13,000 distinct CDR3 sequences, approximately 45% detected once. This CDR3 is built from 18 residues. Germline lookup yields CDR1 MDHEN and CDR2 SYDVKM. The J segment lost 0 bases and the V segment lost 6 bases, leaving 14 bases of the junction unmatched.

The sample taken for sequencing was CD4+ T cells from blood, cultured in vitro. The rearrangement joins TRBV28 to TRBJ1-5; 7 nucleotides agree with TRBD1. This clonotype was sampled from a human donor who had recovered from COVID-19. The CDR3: CASRPPTTGSHSNQPQHF. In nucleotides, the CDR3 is TGTGCCAGCAGGCCCCCTACGACAGGGTCCCATAGCAATCAGCCCCAGCATTTT.